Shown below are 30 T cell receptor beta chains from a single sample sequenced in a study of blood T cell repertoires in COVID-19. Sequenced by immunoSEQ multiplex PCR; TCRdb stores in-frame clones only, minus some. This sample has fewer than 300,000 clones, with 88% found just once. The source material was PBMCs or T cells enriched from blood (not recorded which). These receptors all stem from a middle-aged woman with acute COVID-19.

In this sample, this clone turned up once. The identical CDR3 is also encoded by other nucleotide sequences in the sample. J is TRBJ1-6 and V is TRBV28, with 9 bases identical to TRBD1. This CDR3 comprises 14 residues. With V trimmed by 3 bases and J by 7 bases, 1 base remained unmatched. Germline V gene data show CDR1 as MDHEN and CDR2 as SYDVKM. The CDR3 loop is CASSLGQGNSPLHF. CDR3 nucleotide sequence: TGTGCCAGCAGTTTGGGACAGGGAAATTCACCCCTCCACTTT. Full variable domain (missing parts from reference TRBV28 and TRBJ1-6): DVKVTQSSRYLVKRTGEKVFLECVQDMDHENMFWYRQDPGLGLRLIYFSYDVKMKEKGDIPEGYSVSREKKERFSLILESASTNQTSMYLCASSLGQGNSPLHFGNGTRLTVT.

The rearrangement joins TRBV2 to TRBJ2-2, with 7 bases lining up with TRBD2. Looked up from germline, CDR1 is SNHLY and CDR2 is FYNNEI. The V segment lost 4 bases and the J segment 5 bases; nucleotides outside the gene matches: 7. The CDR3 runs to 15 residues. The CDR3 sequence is CASSGVAGLTGELFF. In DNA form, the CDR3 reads TGTGCCAGCAGTGGGGTAGCGGGCCTGACCGGGGAGCTGTTTTTT.

CDR3 bases: TGTGCCACCAGGGGGGGGGACTATACGCAGTATTTT. It is translated as CATRGGDYTQYF. V and J are TRBV3-1 (or the pseudogene TRBV3-2) and TRBJ2-3, with D perhaps TRBD1 or TRBD2 (7 bases each). V was shortened by 10 bases and J by 7 bases, with 15 bases between the two germline ends. The length of the CDR3 is 12 residues. Looked up from germline, CDR1 is LGHDT and CDR2 is YNNKEL (reference sequence).

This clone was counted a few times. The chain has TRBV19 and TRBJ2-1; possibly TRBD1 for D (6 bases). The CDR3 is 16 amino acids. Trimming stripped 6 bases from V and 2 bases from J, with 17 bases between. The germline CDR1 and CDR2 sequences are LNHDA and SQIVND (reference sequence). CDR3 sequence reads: CASRITLRGPYNEQFF. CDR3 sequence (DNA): TGTGCCAGTAGGATAACCCTCAGGGGACCCTACAATGAGCAGTTCTTC.

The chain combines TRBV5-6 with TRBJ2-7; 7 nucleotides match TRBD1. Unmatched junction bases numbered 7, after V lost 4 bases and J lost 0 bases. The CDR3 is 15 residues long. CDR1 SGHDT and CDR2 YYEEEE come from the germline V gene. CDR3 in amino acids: CASSPGQLNSYEQYF. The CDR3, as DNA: TGTGCCAGCAGCCCGGGACAGTTAAACTCCTACGAGCAGTACTTC. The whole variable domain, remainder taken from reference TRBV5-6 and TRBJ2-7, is DAGVTQSPTHLIKTRGQQVTLRCSPKSGHDTVSWYQQALGQGPQFIFQYYEEEERQRGNFPDRFSGHQFPNYSSELNVNALLLGDSALYLCASSPGQLNSYEQYFGPGTRLTVT.

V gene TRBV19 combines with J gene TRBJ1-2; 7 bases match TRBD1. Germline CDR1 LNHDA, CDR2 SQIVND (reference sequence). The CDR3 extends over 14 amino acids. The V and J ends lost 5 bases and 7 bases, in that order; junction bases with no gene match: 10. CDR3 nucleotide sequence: TGTGCCAGTAGTCCAAAAACAGGGGTGACTGGCTACACCTTC. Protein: CASSPKTGVTGYTF. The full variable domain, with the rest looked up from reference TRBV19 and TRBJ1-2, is DGGITQSPKYLFRKEGQNVTLSCEQNLNHDAMYWYRQDPGQGLRLIYYSQIVNDFQKGDIAEGYSVSREKKESFPLTVTSAQKNPTAFYLCASSPKTGVTGYTFGSGTRLTVV.

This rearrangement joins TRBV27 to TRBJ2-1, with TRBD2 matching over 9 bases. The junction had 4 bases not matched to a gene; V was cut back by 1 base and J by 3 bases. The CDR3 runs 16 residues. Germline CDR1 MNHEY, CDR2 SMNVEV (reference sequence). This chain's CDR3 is CASSLYPSGNYNEQFF. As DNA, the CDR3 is TGTGCCAGCAGTTTATATCCTAGCGGGAACTACAATGAGCAGTTCTTC.

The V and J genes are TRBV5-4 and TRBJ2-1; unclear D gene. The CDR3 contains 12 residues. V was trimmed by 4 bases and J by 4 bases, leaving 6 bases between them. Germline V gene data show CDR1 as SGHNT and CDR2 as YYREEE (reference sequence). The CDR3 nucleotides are TGTGCCAGCAGCCAGATTTACAATGAGCAGTTCTTC. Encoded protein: CASSQIYNEQFF.

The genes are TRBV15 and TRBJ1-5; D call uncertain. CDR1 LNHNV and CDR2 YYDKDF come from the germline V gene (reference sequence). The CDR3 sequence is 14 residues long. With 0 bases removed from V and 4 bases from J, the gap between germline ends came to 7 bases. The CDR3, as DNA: TGTGCCACCAGCAGAGATCACGGGAATCAGCCCCAGCATTTT. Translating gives CATSRDHGNQPQHF.

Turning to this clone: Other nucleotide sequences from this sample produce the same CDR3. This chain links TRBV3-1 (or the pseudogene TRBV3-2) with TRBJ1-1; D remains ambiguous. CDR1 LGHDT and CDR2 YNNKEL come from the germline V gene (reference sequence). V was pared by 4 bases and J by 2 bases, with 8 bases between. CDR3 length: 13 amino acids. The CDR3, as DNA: TGTGCCAGCAGCCTTCAGACAAACACTGAAGCTTTCTTT. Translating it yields CASSLQTNTEAFF.

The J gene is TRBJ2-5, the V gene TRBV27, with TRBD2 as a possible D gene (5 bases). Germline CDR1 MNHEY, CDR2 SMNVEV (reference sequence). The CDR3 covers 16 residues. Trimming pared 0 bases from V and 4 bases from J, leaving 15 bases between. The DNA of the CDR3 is TGTGCCAGCAGTTTATCCGCTTCCCGGGGTCGAGAGACCCAGTACTTC. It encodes CASSLSASRGRETQYF.

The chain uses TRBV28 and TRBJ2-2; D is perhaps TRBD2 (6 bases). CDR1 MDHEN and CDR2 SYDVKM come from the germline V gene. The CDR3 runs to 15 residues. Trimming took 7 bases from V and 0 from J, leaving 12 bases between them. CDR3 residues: CASIPLAANTGELFF. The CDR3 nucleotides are TGTGCCAGCATACCGTTAGCGGCGAACACCGGGGAGCTGTTTTTT.

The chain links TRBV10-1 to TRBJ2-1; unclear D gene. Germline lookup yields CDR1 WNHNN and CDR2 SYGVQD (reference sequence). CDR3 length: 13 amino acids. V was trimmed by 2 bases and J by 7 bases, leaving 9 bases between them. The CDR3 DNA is TGCGCCAGCAGTGAGGCTAGTTTAAATGAGCAGTTCTTC. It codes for CASSEASLNEQFF.

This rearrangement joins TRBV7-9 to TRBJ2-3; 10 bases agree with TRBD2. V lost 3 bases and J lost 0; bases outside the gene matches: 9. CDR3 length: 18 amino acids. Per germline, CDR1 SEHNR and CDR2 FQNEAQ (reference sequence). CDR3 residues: CASSFPPSGRSSTDTQYF. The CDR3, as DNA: TGTGCCAGCAGCTTCCCCCCTAGCGGGAGATCTAGCACAGATACGCAGTATTTT.

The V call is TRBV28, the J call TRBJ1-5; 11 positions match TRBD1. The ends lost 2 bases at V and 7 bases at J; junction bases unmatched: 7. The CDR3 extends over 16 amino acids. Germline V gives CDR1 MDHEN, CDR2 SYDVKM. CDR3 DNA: TGTGCCAGCAGTTTAATCCCGGGACAGGGGGACCAGCCCCAGCATTTT. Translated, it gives CASSLIPGQGDQPQHF.

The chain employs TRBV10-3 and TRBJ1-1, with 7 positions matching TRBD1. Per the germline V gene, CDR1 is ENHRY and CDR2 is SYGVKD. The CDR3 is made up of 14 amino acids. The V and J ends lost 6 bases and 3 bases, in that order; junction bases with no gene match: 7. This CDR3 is CAISQTGFDTEAFF. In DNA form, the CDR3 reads TGTGCCATCAGCCAGACAGGGTTCGACACTGAAGCTTTCTTT.

The DNA for the CDR3 is TGTGCCAGCAGTTTTGACAGGGTTGAAGCTTTCTTT. It translates to CASSFDRVEAFF. The chain has TRBV28 and TRBJ1-1; 7 bases line up with TRBD1. This CDR3 has 12 residues. Germline V gene lookup returns CDR1 MDHEN and CDR2 SYDVKM. Trimming cost V 3 bases and J 7 bases; bases outside gene matches: 2.

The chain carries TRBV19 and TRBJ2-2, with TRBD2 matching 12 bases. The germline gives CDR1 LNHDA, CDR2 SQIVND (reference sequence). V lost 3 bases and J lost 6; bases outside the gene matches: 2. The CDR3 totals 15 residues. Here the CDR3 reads CASSMTSGSPGELFF. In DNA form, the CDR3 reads TGTGCCAGTAGTATGACTAGCGGGAGTCCCGGGGAGCTGTTTTTT.

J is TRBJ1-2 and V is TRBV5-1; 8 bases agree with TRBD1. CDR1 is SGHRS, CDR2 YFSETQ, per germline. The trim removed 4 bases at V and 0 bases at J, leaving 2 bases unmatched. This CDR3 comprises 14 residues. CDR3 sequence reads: CASSGQGANYGYTF. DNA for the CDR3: TGCGCCAGCAGCGGACAGGGTGCTAACTATGGCTACACCTTC.

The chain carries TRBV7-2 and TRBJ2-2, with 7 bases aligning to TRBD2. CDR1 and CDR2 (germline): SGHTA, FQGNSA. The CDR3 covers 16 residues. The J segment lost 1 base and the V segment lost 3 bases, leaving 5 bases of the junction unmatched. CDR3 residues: CASSLGAGLNTGELFF. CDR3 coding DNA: TGTGCCAGCAGCTTGGGAGCGGGACTGAACACCGGGGAGCTGTTTTTT.

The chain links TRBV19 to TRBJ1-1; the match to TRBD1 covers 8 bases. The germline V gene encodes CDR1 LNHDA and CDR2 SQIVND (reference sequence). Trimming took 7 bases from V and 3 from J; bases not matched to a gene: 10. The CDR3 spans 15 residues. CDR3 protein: CASTTAGGRDTEAFF. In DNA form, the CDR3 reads TGTGCCAGTACCACGGCAGGGGGCCGGGACACTGAAGCTTTCTTT.

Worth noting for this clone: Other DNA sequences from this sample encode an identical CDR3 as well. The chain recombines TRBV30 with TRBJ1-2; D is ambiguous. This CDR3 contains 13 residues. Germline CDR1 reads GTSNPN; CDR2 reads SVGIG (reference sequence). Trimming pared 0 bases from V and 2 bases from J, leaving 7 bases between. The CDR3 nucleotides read TGTGCCTGGAGTGTACAAGTCAACTATGGCTACACCTTC. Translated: CAWSVQVNYGYTF.

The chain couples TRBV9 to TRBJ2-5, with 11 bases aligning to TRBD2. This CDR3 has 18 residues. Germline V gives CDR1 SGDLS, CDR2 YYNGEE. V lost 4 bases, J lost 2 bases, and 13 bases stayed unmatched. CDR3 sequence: CASSPRGGGTSGQETQYF. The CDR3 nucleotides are TGTGCCAGCAGCCCGCGGGGTGGGGGGACTAGCGGACAAGAGACCCAGTACTTC.

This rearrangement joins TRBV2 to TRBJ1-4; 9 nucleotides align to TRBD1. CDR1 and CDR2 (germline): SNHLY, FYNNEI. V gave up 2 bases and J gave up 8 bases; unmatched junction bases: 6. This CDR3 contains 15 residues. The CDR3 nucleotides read TGTGCCAGCAGTGAATCGGGACAGGGAAACGAAAAACTGTTTTTT. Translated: CASSESGQGNEKLFF.

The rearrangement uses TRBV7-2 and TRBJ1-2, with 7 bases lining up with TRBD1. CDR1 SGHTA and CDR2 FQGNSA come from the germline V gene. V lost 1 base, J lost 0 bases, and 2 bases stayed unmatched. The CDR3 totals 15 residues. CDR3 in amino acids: CASSLGGGANYGYTF. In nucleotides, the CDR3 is TGTGCCAGCAGCTTAGGAGGGGGCGCTAACTATGGCTACACCTTC. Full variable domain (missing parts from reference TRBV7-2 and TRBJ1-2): GAGVSQSPSNKVTEKGKDVELRCDPISGHTALYWYRQSLGQGLEFLIYFQGNSAPDKSGLPSDRFSAERTGGSVSTLTIQRTQQEDSAVYLCASSLGGGANYGYTFGSGTRLTVV.

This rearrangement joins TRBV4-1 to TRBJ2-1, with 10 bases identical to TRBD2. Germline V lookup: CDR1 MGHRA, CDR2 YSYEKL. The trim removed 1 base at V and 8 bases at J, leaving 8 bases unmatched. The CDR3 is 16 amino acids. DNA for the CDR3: TGCGCCAGCAGCCAAGGCATAGCGGGGGGACATGATGAGCAGTTCTTC. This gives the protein CASSQGIAGGHDEQFF.

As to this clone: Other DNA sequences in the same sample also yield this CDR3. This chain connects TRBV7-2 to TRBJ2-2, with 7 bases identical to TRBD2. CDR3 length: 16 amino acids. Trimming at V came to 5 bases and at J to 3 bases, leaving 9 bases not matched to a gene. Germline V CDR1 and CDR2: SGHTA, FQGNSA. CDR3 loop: CASSLVGGSYTGELFF. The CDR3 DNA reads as TGTGCCAGCAGCCTGGTCGGCGGGAGTTACACCGGGGAGCTGTTTTTT.

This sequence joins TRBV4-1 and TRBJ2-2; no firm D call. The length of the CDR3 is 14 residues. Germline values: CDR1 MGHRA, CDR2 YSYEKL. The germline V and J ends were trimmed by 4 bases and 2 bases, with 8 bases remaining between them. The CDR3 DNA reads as TGCGCCAGCAGCCCCCGACTCAACACCGGGGAGCTGTTTTTT. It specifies CASSPRLNTGELFF.

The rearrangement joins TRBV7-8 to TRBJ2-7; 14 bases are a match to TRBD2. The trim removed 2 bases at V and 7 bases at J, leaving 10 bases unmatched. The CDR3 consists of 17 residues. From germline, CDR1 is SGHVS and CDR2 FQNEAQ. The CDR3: CASSLLSRLAGGREQYF. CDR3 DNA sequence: TGTGCCAGCAGCTTATTAAGCCGACTAGCGGGAGGGAGAGAGCAGTACTTC.

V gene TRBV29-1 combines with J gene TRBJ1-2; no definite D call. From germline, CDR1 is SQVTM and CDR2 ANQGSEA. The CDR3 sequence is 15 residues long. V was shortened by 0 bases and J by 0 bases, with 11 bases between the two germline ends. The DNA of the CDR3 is TGCAGCGTTGAAGATTTCAGTACCGCTAACTATGGCTACACCTTC. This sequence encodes CSVEDFSTANYGYTF.